The T cell receptor beta chain described here comes from a study of T cells in localized non-small cell lung cancer. Study-wide findings and caveats: In adjacent lung, a median about 54 of the top 100 tumor clones were found. The study sequenced only one region of the tumor. As a result, intratumor heterogeneity could not be excluded and remains possible.

This table comes from immunoSEQ multiplex PCR, and its TCRdb copy is limited to in-frame clones, with some not included. This sample carries roughly 20,000 clones, 75% to 90% of them seen once, and the ten largest clones take roughly 9%. Germline loops: CDR1 SGHKS, CDR2 YYEKEE (reference sequence). V lost 3 bases to trimming and J lost 2 bases, with 7 bases between them. The CDR3 loop spans 13 amino acids. Concerning this clone: Its antigen is currently unknown.

The specimen comprised peripheral blood, sampled before any cancer treatment. The J gene is TRBJ2-3, the V gene TRBV5-5; D perhaps matches TRBD2 (5 bases). The sequence derives from a man aged 35 to 69 with stage I lung adenocarcinoma. This chain's CDR3 is CASSSRVTDTQYF. CDR3 bases: TGTGCCAGCAGCTCGAGGGTCACAGATACGCAGTATTTT.